A selection of T cell receptor beta chains follows, all from one sample in a study of T cell responses to AZD1222 COVID-19 vaccine. The protocol was immunoSEQ multiplex PCR, while the TCRdb copy is restricted to in-frame clones and leaves out a portion. There are more than 95,000 clones in the sample; roughly 90% occur only once, and 4.2% lies in the top ten. The source was peripheral blood, collected on day 0 of AZD1222 vaccination. The receptors here all came from an adult in good health. Each CDR3 is given with its conserved first and last residue. Each record gives: clone size, V gene, J gene, D gene, CDR3 protein, CDR3 DNA. D genes are given only for firm matches. Some rows have no size entry. The others give once, few or many, or a class for an expanded clone.

size: NA
V: TRBV27
J: TRBJ1-6
D: TRBD1
CDR3: CASSLSLTGRSNSPLHF
DNA: TGTGCCAGCAGTTTAAGTCTGACAGGGCGGAGTAATTCACCCCTCCACTTT

size: NA
V: TRBV7-3
J: TRBJ2-1
D: TRBD1
CDR3: CASSNPGTDNYNEQFF
DNA: TGTGCCAGCAGCAACCCCGGGACAGATAACTACAATGAGCAGTTCTTC

size: NA
V: TRBV7-2
J: TRBJ2-5
D: TRBD1
CDR3: CASSLLGRGYETQYF
DNA: TGTGCCAGCAGCTTATTGGGCAGGGGGTATGAGACCCAGTACTTC

size: NA
V: TRBV28
J: TRBJ1-2
D: NA
CDR3: CAGRVVGYTF
DNA: TGTGCCGGCAGGGTAGTCGGTTACACCTTC

size: NA
V: TRBV28
J: TRBJ2-7
D: TRBD1
CDR3: CASSFGTGSEQYF
DNA: TGTGCCAGCAGTTTCGGGACAGGGTCCGAGCAGTACTTC

size: once
V: TRBV5-5
J: TRBJ2-7
D: NA
CDR3: CASCPTPYEQYF
DNA: TGTGCCAGCTGTCCTACTCCCTACGAGCAGTACTTC

size: NA
V: TRBV4-1
J: TRBJ1-1
D: NA
CDR3: CASSQFTGSDTEAFF
DNA: TGCGCCAGCAGCCAATTCACGGGGAGTGACACTGAAGCTTTCTTT

size: NA
V: TRBV11-1
J: TRBJ1-2
D: NA
CDR3: CASSVQANYGYTF
DNA: TGTGCCAGCAGCGTACAGGCGAACTATGGCTACACCTTC

size: NA
V: TRBV28
J: TRBJ1-1
D: NA
CDR3: CASSRVGFAMNTEAFF
DNA: TGTGCCAGCAGTCGGGTTGGGTTTGCTATGAACACTGAAGCTTTCTTT

size: NA
V: TRBV4-1
J: TRBJ1-2
D: NA
CDR3: CASSQDPRGSQGQGYGYTF
DNA: TGCGCCAGCAGCCAAGATCCAAGGGGGAGTCAGGGGCAAGGCTATGGCTACACCTTC

size: NA
V: TRBV12-5
J: TRBJ2-3
D: TRBD2
CDR3: CASAKTSTSTDTQYF
DNA: TGTGCTAGTGCCAAGACTAGCACTAGCACAGATACGCAGTATTTT

size: NA
V: TRBV24-1
J: TRBJ2-1
D: TRBD2
CDR3: CATSDLRGTSGYNEQFF
DNA: TGTGCCACCAGTGACCTCCGGGGGACTAGCGGGTATAATGAGCAGTTCTTC

size: NA
V: TRBV7-8
J: TRBJ1-2
D: NA
CDR3: CASSFNSASAYTF
DNA: TGTGCCAGCAGCTTTAATAGCGCCTCGGCCTACACCTTC

size: NA
V: TRBV25-1
J: TRBJ2-7
D: NA
CDR3: CASSEFGAYFYEQYF
DNA: TGTGCCAGCAGTGAATTCGGGGCATACTTCTACGAGCAGTACTTC

size: NA
V: TRBV21-1
J: TRBJ1-2
D: NA
CDR3: CASRGKAVYRYTF
DNA: TGTGCCAGCAGGGGGAAGGCCGTCTATCGCTACACCTTC